This TCR beta chain was recorded in a study of neurological immune-mediated disorders. This sample's time point: longitudinal time-point 3. Unsorted libraries were derived from 2 million PBMCs stored at -80 C. Each CDR3 protein gets one entry after TCRdb re-called the 5' RACE reads with MiXCR. The sample includes more than 75,000 distinct CDR3 sequences, 4.3% of them seen just once. General study results and limits: One related-CDR3 cluster, found by phylogenetic grouping, held repertoires of 18 of 34 multiple sclerosis patients and is a possible signature.

This clonotype was recorded many times. The antigen is undetermined. CDR1 and CDR2 (germline): MGHRA, YSYEKL. The CDR3 sequence is 17 residues long. Deletions cut 0 bases from V and 0 bases from J, with 11 bases between. The rearrangement joins TRBV4-1 to TRBJ2-2; D is perhaps TRBD1 (5 bases). The TCR comes from a woman aged 55-70 years with multiple sclerosis. Sequencing was carried out using PBMCs. The CDR3 nucleotides are TGCGCCAGCAGCCAAGAGCCAGGGCAGCCGAACACCGGGGAGCTGTTTTTT. Residues: CASSQEPGQPNTGELFF.